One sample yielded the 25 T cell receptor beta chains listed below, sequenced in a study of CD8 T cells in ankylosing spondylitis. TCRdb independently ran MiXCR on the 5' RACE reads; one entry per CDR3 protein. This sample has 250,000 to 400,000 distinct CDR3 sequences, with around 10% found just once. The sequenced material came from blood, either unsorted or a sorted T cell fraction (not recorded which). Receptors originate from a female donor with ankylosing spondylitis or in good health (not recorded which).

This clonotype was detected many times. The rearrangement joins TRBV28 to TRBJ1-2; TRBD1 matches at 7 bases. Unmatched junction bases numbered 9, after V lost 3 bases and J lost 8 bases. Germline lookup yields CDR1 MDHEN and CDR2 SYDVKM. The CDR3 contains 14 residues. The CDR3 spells CASSFSRGRGGYTF. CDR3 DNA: TGTGCCAGCAGTTTTTCTAGGGGGCGCGGGGGCTACACCTTC.

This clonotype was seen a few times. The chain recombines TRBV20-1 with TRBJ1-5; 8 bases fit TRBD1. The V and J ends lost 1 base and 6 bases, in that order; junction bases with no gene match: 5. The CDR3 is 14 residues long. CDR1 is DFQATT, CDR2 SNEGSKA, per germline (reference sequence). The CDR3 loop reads CSARVRGPGQPQHF. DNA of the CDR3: TGCAGTGCTAGAGTCAGGGGGCCTGGTCAGCCCCAGCATTTT.

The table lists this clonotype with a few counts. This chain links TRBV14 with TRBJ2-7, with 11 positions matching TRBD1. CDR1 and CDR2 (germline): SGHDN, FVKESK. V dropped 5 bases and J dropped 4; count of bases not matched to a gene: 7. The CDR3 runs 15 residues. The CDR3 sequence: CASSARTGGFYEQYF. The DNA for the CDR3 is TGTGCCAGCAGCGCCCGGACAGGGGGCTTTTACGAGCAGTACTTC.

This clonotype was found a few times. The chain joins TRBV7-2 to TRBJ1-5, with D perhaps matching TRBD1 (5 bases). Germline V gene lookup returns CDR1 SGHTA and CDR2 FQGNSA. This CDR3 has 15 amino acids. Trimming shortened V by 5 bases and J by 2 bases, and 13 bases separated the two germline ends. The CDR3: CASSPDGGGNQPQHF. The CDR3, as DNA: TGTGCCAGCAGCCCCGACGGGGGTGGCAATCAGCCCCAGCATTTT.

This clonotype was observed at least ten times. The CDR3 protein is CSARGGGRGVFGYTF. The CDR3 DNA reads as TGCAGTGCTAGAGGGGGGGGACGGGGGGTCTTTGGCTACACCTTC. V and J are TRBV20-1 and TRBJ1-2, with D maybe TRBD1 (5 bases). Germline loops: CDR1 DFQATT, CDR2 SNEGSKA (reference sequence). The CDR3 has 15 residues. V was pared by 1 base and J by 7 bases, with 19 bases between.

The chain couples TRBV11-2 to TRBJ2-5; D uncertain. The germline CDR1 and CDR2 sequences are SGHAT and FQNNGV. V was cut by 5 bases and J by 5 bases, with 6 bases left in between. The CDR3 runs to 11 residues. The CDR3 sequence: CASSHGETQYF. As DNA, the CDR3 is TGTGCCAGCAGCCACGGGGAGACCCAGTACTTC.

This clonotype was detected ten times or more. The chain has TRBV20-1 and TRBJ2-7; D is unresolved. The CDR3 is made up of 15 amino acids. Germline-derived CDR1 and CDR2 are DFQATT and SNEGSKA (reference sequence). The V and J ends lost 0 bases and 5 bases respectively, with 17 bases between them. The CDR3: CSARDPGPSIHEQYF. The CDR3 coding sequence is TGCAGTGCTAGAGACCCAGGACCGAGCATCCACGAGCAGTACTTC.

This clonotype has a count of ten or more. The CDR3 region is CSARREYEQYF. CDR3 nucleotide sequence: TGCAGTGCTAGAAGGGAATACGAGCAGTACTTC. The rearrangement links TRBV20-1 to TRBJ2-7; D gene ambiguous. Germline V CDR1 and CDR2: DFQATT, SNEGSKA (reference sequence). The CDR3 covers 11 residues. V was cut by 2 bases and J by 4 bases, with 6 bases left in between.

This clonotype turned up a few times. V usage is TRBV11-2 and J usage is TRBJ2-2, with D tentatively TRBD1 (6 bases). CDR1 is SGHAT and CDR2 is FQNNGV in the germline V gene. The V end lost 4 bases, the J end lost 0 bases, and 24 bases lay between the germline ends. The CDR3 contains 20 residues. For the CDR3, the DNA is TGTGCCAGCAGCTCTAAACAAAAAATCCGGACAGACACGAACACCGGGGAGCTGTTTTTT. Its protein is CASSSKQKIRTDTNTGELFF.

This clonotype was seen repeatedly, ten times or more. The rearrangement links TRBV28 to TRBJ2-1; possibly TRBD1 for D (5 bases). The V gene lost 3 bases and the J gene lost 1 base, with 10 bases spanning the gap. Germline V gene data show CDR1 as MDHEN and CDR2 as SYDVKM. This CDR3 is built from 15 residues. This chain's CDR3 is CASSLGLPSYNEQFF. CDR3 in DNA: TGTGCCAGCAGTTTGGGGCTGCCTTCCTACAATGAGCAGTTCTTC.

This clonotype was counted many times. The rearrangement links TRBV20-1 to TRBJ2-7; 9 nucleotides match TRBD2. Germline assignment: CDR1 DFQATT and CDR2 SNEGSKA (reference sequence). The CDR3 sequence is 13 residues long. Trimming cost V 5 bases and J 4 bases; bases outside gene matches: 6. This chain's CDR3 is CSAENSGSYEQYF. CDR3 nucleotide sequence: TGCAGTGCTGAAAATAGCGGGAGTTACGAGCAGTACTTC.

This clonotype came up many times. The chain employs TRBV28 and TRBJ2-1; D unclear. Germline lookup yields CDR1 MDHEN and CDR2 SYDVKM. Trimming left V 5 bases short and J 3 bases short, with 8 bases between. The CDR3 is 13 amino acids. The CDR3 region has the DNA TGTGCCAGCAGTCGTCCTAGCTACAATGAGCAGTTCTTC. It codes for CASSRPSYNEQFF.

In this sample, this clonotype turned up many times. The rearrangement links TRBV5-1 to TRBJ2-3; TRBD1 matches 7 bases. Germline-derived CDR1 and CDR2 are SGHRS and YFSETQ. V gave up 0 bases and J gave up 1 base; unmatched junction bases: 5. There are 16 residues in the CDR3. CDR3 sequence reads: CASSLDLQGGTDTQYF. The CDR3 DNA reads TGCGCCAGCAGCTTGGATCTCCAGGGGGGCACAGATACGCAGTATTTT.

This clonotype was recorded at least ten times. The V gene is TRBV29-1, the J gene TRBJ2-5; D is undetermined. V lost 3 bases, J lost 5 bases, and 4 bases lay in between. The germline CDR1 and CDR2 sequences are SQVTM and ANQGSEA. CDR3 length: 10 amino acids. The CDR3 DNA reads TGCAGCGTTGAGAGGGAGACCCAGTACTTC. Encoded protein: CSVERETQYF.

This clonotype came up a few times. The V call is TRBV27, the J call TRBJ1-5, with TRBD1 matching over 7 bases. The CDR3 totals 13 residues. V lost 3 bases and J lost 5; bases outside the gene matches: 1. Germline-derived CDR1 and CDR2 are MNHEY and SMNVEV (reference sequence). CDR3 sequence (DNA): TGTGCCAGCAGTTTGGGACAGTATCAGCCCCAGCATTTT. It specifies CASSLGQYQPQHF.

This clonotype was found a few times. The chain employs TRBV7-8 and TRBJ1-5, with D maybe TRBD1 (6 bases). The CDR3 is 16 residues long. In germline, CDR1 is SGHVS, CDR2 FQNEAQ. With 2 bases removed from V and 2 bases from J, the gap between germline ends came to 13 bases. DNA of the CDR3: TGTGCCAGCAGCTTAACGGACAGCCGTGGCAATCAGCCCCAGCATTTT. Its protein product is CASSLTDSRGNQPQHF.

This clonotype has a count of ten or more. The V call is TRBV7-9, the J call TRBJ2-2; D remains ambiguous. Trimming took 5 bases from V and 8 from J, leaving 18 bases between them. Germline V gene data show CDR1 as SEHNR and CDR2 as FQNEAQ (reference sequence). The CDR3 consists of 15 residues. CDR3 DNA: TGTGCCAGCAGCCCACTTGACGGCCCAGCGGGGGAGCTGTTTTTT. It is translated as CASSPLDGPAGELFF.

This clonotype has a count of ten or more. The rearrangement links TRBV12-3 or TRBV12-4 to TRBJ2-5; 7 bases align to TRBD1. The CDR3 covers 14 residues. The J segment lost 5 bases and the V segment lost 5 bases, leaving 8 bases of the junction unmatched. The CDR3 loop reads CASSPRTGSETQYF. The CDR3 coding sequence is TGTGCCAGCAGTCCCAGGACAGGAAGCGAGACCCAGTACTTC.

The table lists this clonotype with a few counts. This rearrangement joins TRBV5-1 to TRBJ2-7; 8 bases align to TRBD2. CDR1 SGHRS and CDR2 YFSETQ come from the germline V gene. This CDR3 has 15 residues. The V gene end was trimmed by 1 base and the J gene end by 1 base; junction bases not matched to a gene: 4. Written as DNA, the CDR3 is TGCGCCAGCAGCTTGTGGCGGGGGGCGTCCTACGAGCAGTACTTC. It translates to CASSLWRGASYEQYF.

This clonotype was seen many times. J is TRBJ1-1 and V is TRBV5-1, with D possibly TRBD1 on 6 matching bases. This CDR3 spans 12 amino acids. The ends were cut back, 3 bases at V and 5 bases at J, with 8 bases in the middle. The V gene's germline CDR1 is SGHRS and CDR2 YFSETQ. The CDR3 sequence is CASSSGVTEAFF. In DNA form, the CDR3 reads TGCGCCAGCAGCTCAGGGGTTACTGAAGCTTTCTTT.

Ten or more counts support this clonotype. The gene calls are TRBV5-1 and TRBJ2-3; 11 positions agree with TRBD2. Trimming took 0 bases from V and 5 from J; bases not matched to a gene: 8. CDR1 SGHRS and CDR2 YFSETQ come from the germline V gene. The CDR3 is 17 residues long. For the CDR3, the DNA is TGCGCCAGCAGCTTGGGTATAGCGGGAGGGCCACGAGATACGCAGTATTTT. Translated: CASSLGIAGGPRDTQYF.

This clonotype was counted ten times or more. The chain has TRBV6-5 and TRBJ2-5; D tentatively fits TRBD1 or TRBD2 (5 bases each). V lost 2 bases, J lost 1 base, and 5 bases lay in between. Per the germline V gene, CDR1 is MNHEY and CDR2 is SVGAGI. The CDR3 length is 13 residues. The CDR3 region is CASSYGGQETQYF. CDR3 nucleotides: TGTGCCAGCAGTTACGGGGGCCAAGAGACCCAGTACTTC.

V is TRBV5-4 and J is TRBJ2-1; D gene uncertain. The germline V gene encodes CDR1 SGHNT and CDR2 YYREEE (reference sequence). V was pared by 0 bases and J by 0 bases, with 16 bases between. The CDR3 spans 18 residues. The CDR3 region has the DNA TGTGCCAGCAGCTTGGGGTTATCGGGCCGGAGCTCCTACAATGAGCAGTTCTTC. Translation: CASSLGLSGRSSYNEQFF. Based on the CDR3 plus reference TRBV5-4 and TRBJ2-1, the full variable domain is ETGVTQSPTHLIKTRGQQVTLRCSSQSGHNTVSWYQQALGQGPQFIFQYYREEENGRGNFPPRFSGLQFPNYSSELNVNALELDDSALYLCASSLGLSGRSSYNEQFFGPGTRLTVL.

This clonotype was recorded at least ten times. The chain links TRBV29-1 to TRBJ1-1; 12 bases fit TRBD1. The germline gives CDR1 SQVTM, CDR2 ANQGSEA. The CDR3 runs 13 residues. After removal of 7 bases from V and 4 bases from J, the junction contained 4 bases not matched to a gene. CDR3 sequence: CSGWDRGLTEAFF. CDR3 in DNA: TGCAGCGGGTGGGACAGGGGGCTCACTGAAGCTTTCTTT.

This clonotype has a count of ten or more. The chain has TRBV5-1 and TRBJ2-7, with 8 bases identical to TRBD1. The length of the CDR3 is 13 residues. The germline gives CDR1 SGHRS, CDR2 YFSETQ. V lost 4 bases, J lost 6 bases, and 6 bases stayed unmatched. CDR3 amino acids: CASSPGQVREQYF. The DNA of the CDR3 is TGCGCCAGCAGCCCGGGACAGGTACGCGAGCAGTACTTC.